This T cell receptor beta chain is from a study of cytomegalovirus exposure and HLA in healthy donors. Regarding the study as a whole: CMV serostatus stood as the only immune exposure information on hand. Researchers reported that three CMV-associated chains were confirmed in vitro as CMV antigen-specific. It was likely that a cluster of highly shared sequence variants was a sequencing artifact.

The germline gives CDR1 MNHEY, CDR2 SVGAGI. The V and J ends lost 5 bases and 5 bases, in that order; junction bases with no gene match: 9. The CDR3 contains 15 residues. With respect to this clone: Its antigen is not identified.

PCR used 60 Vbeta primers and 13 Jbeta primers. Sequenced by immunoSEQ multiplex PCR; TCRdb stores in-frame clones only, minus some. In the table there are some 140,000 clones, about 74% of which are singletons. Unrecorded immune exposures were likely, despite nominal health at sampling. The receptor was derived from a man aged 25 to 40 in good health and CMV-seronegative. The sequenced sample was PBMCs. This chain links TRBV6-5 with TRBJ1-2; 9 bases map to TRBD1. CDR3 loop: CASSKQRGTGYGYTF. The CDR3 DNA sequence: TGTGCCAGCAGTAAACAGAGAGGGACAGGGTATGGCTACACCTTC.